The clone carrying this TCR beta chain has just a few counts. Trimming removed 7 bases from V and 0 bases from J, with 11 bases in between. The germline CDR1 and CDR2 sequences are MNHEY and SVGAGI. The CDR3 has 14 residues. Primers included in the PCR were 60 Vbeta and 13 Jbeta primers. Only in-frame clones appear in the TCRdb table, and some are missing; sequencing was by immunoSEQ multiplex PCR. The table has roughly 130,000 clones, more than 8% seen once. These data belong to a study of cytomegalovirus exposure and HLA in healthy donors. The rearrangement joins TRBV6-5 to TRBJ2-3; possibly TRBD1 for D (6 bases). Sequences were obtained from PBMCs. This clonotype was obtained from a man aged 35 to 55 in good health and CMV-seronegative. Here the CDR3 DNA reads TGTGCCAGCAAAGTTGGACAGAGCACAGATACGCAGTATTTT. Translation gives CASKVGQSTDTQYF.